Listed below are T cell receptor beta chains from one sample, sequenced in a study of beta chain features in type 1 diabetes. Only in-frame clones appear in the TCRdb table, and some are missing; sequencing was by immunoSEQ multiplex PCR. The top ten hold 0.053% of the sample, which has around 250,000 clones, about 70% seen once. The sequencing input was naive CD4+ T cells from blood. These receptors all come from a man aged 30 to 45 in good health. Each CDR3 is given with its conserved first and last residue.

v_call cdr3_aa
TRBV9 CASSVFEGPPTTDTQYF
TRBV5-1 CASSSLAAGNNEQFF
TRBV11-2 CASSPGTSGAPGQFF
TRBV9 CASSVDIEQFF
TRBV18 CASSPQRENREQYF
TRBV30 CAWSGELGTSYEQYF
TRBV13 CASSRSRDNTDTQYF
TRBV7-2 CASSLWTAVGNEQFF
TRBV4-2 CASRSGGRETQYF
TRBV6-6 CASSYGQIYEQYF